The TCR beta chain under discussion was sequenced for a study of blood T cells in healthy people across ages. Note on this clonotype: Its antigen is not known.

Together with a sample-barcoded 5' primer, a J-beta primer mix was included in a second PCR lasting about 6 to 11 cycles. TCRdb reprocessed the 5' RACE reads via MiXCR and lists one record per CDR3 protein. The sample records approximately 1.5 million distinct CDR3 sequences, approximately 39% being singletons. Germline CDR1 and CDR2: SEHNR and FQNEAQ (reference sequence). CDR3 length: 20 amino acids. V was trimmed by 0 bases and J by 7 bases, leaving 30 bases between them. Study-level results: Possibly, changes in expanded clonotypes were confounded because donor CMV status was unknown. Roughly linear age-related decline in beta diversity appeared, significant by age around 42. Investigators viewed diversity estimates from one million T cells as underestimates, the study reported.

The extraction recovered at least 5.5 micrograms of total RNA per sample. This TCR was recovered from a woman in her late teens or twenties in good health. Sequencing input: blood. The chain uses TRBV7-9 and TRBJ1-1; D ambiguous. The CDR3 sequence is CASSLARLSGPGGLQHEAFF. In DNA, the CDR3 is TGTGCCAGCAGCTTAGCTCGCCTGTCTGGACCGGGTGGGCTGCAGCATGAAGCTTTCTTT.